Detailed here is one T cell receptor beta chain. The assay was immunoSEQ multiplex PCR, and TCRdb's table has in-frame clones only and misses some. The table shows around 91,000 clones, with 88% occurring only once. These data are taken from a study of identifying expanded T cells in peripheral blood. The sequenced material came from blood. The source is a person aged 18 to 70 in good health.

The CDR3, as DNA: TGTGCCAGCAGCTTATCGGCAGGGGAGCTGTTTTTT. Encoded protein: CASSLSAGELFF. V and J are TRBV7-3 and TRBJ2-2; no clear D gene. Germline V lookup: CDR1 SGHTA, CDR2 FQGTGA. The germline V and J ends were trimmed by 2 bases and 8 bases, with 6 bases remaining between them. The CDR3 runs 12 residues.